This T cell receptor (beta chain) originates from a study of blood T cell repertoires in COVID-19. At the level of the study: The United States, Italy and Spain were the sources of the acute and convalescent COVID-19 samples. PBMCs, B-cell-depleted T cells, or T cells provided the cDNA or gDNA that made up the material.

Authors' processing steps: For nucleated cells, counts were estimated from reference gene primer amplification. Libraries were prepared by immunoSEQ multiplex PCR; TCRdb keeps only in-frame clonotypes and omits some of them. V, J and clone size are taken as reported in that table, and D and trimming were inferred from the DNA itself. The data hold nearly 200,000 clones, with 80% to 90% observed a single time. The CDR3 has 17 residues. The germline V gene has CDR1 MNHEY and CDR2 SMNVEV (reference sequence). V shed 8 bases and J shed 1 base, with 23 bases lying between them. This clonotype originated in a woman aged 70-85 years with active or convalescent COVID-19. This chain connects TRBV27 to TRBJ1-1; unclear D gene. The sequenced material came from peripheral blood. This CDR3 is CASSFLGGLHGNTEAFF. The DNA for the CDR3 is TGTGCCAGCTCCTTTCTGGGAGGGCTCCATGGGAACACTGAAGCTTTCTTT.